Listed below are T cell receptor beta chains from one sample, sequenced in a study of blood T cells in healthy people across ages. MiXCR, run by TCRdb on the 5' RACE reads, gives a single entry per CDR3 protein. The sample has 1.5 million or so distinct CDR3 sequences, around two fifths seen once. Material for sequencing was blood. The source of these receptors is a young woman in good health. The CDR3 runs from the conserved cysteine through the conserved F or W. A D gene is named only where the DNA matches it firmly. A clone size is listed for some rows: how often the clone was seen (once, few, many), or a class if it is expanded.

J	D	size	V	CDR3	DNA
TRBJ1-6	TRBD1	-	TRBV5-1	CASSPRQGGGNSPLHF	TGCGCCAGCAGCCCTCGACAGGGGGGTGGGAATTCACCCCTCCACTTT
TRBJ2-3	TRBD2	-	TRBV28	CASALAGRDTQYF	TGTGCCAGCGCACTAGCGGGGAGGGATACGCAGTATTTT
TRBJ1-1	-	few	TRBV25-1	CASSEVSGLGYTEAFF	TGTGCCAGCAGTGAGGTGTCGGGGCTCGGGTACACTGAAGCTTTCTTT
TRBJ2-1	-	-	TRBV9	CASSVGQVIGNEQFF	TGTGCCAGCAGCGTAGGGCAGGTCATCGGGAATGAGCAGTTCTTC
TRBJ2-5	-	-	TRBV10-3	CAISGGESDPQETQYF	TGTGCCATCAGTGGGGGGGAGAGCGACCCCCAGGAGACCCAGTACTTC
TRBJ2-7	TRBD2	-	TRBV5-8	CASSLNSGGAYEQYF	TGTGCCAGCAGCTTAAATAGCGGGGGAGCATACGAGCAGTACTTC
TRBJ2-7	-	many	TRBV20-1	CSAFDAPLPEQYF	TGCAGTGCCTTTGACGCGCCCCTTCCCGAGCAGTACTTC
TRBJ1-6	-	few	TRBV11-2	CASSLVHVSSYNSPLHF	TGTGCCAGCAGCTTAGTACACGTTAGCTCCTATAATTCACCCCTCCACTTT
TRBJ2-3	TRBD2	-	TRBV7-9	CASSLGRLAGGIGTDTQYF	TGTGCCAGCAGCTTAGGACGACTAGCGGGGGGCATCGGCACAGATACGCAGTATTTT
TRBJ2-1	-	-	TRBV7-2	CASSLVIDNEQFF	TGTGCCAGCAGCTTAGTAATCGACAATGAGCAGTTCTTC
TRBJ2-5	-	-	TRBV6-5	CASSYSGSPKGTQYF	TGTGCCAGCAGTTACTCCGGGTCACCTAAAGGGACCCAGTACTTC
TRBJ2-1	-	-	TRBV5-5	CASSFVPGSYNEQFF	TGTGCCAGTAGCTTCGTCCCCGGCAGTTACAATGAGCAGTTCTTC
TRBJ2-1	TRBD2	-	TRBV7-2	CASSISGRASGEQFF	TGTGCCAGCAGCATTAGCGGGAGGGCCTCTGGTGAGCAGTTCTTC
TRBJ1-5	TRBD1	-	TRBV6-1	CASSGLFSGGYSNQPQHF	TGTGCCAGCAGTGGACTATTTTCAGGGGGGTATAGCAATCAGCCCCAGCATTTT
TRBJ2-7	-	-	TRBV20-1	CSAGGSSYNEQYF	TGCAGTGCCGGGGGCAGCTCCTACAATGAGCAGTACTTC
TRBJ2-1	TRBD1	-	TRBV28	CASRPPRTGGIDNEQFF	TGTGCCAGCAGGCCCCCTAGAACAGGGGGCATTGACAATGAGCAGTTCTTC
TRBJ1-2	-	few	TRBV4-1	CASSQENRGGANYGYTF	TGCGCCAGCAGCCAAGAGAATCGGGGGGGAGCTAACTATGGCTACACCTTC
TRBJ2-7	-	-	TRBV20-1	CSAGAGPEQYF	TGCAGTGCTGGAGCCGGTCCTGAGCAGTACTTC
TRBJ1-1	-	-	TRBV3-1	CASSQERWNTEAFF	TGTGCCAGCAGCCAAGAAAGGTGGAACACTGAAGCTTTCTTT
TRBJ1-5	-	few	TRBV6-6	CASSEGGNSNQPQHF	TGTGCCAGCAGTGAGGGAGGAAATAGCAATCAGCCCCAGCATTTT
TRBJ1-6	-	-	TRBV3-1	CASSQGGARYSPLHF	TGTGCCAGCAGCCAAGGGGGGGCCAGATATTCACCCCTCCACTTT
TRBJ2-5	TRBD2	-	TRBV20-1	CSARDIGLAGSLFSDEQYF	TGCAGCGCTAGAGATATAGGACTAGCGGGAAGTCTGTTCTCCGATGAGCAGTACTTC
TRBJ2-1	-	-	TRBV15	CATSRKRVLQETQFF	TGTGCCACCAGCAGGAAACGGGTTCTTCAAGAGACCCAGTTCTTC
TRBJ2-7	-	many	TRBV7-9	CASSPPTGTYEQYF	TGTGCCAGCAGCCCTCCGACAGGTACCTACGAGCAGTACTTC
TRBJ1-2	-	-	TRBV7-2	CASSLETGTPNYGYTF	TGTGCCAGCAGCTTAGAGACAGGAACTCCTAACTACGGCTACACCTTC
TRBJ2-1	TRBD2	-	TRBV30	CAWGLAGGGSYNEQFF	TGTGCCTGGGGACTAGCGGGAGGGGGGTCCTACAATGAGCAGTTCTTC
TRBJ2-7	TRBD1	-	TRBV28	CATLTGDRYEQYF	TGTGCCACCTTGACAGGGGACCGCTACGAGCAGTACTTC
TRBJ2-1	TRBD2	once	TRBV7-2	CASSLGSGRARAYNEQFF	TGTGCCAGCAGCTTGGGTAGCGGGAGGGCCAGGGCTTACAATGAGCAGTTCTTC
TRBJ2-7	-	-	TRBV7-9	CASSSNLDSYNEQYF	TGTGCCAGCAGCTCTAACCTTGACTCCTACAATGAGCAGTACTTC
TRBJ2-1	-	-	TRBV13	CASSKLNEQFF	TGTGCCAGCAGCAAGCTCAATGAGCAGTTCTTC
TRBJ1-2	TRBD1	-	TRBV6-5	CASSPPRGTGDYTF	TGTGCCAGCAGTCCGCCGCGGGGGACAGGGGACTACACCTTC
TRBJ2-5	-	few	TRBV6-2/TRBV6-3	CASSSAGIETQYF	TGTGCCAGCAGTTCCGCCGGGATAGAGACCCAGTACTTC
TRBJ1-4	-	-	TRBV27	CASSPWAGRVEELFF	TGTGCCAGCAGTCCCTGGGCAGGGCGGGTTGAAGAACTGTTTTTT
TRBJ1-3	TRBD1	once	TRBV30	CAWSGQVFGNTIYF	TGTGCCTGGAGCGGACAGGTTTTTGGAAACACCATATATTTT
TRBJ1-1	-	once	TRBV7-9	CASRRLKPGQKNTEAFF	TGTGCCAGCAGACGACTGAAACCGGGACAAAAGAACACTGAAGCTTTCTTT
TRBJ2-6	-	-	TRBV10-3	CAISETVGANVLTF	TGTGCCATCAGTGAGACGGTTGGGGCCAACGTCCTGACTTTC
TRBJ2-1	TRBD2	few	TRBV11-2	CASSFRRGAGANEQFF	TGTGCCAGCAGCTTCCGACGAGGTGCGGGAGCCAATGAGCAGTTCTTC
TRBJ2-7	-	-	TRBV3-1	CASSSSLSSYEQYF	TGTGCCAGCAGCTCTAGTCTGAGCTCCTACGAGCAGTACTTC
TRBJ2-5	TRBD2	-	TRBV4-1	CASSQDAAGGVETQYF	TGCGCCAGCAGCCAAGACGCAGCGGGGGGAGTGGAGACCCAGTACTTC
TRBJ2-7	-	-	TRBV20-1	CSARAGAYEQCF	TGCAGTGCTAGGGCAGGGGCCTACGAGCAGTGCTTC
TRBJ1-5	TRBD1	-	TRBV7-9	CASSFAGQDQPQHF	TGTGCCAGCAGCTTCGCGGGACAGGATCAGCCCCAGCATTTT
TRBJ2-3	-	few	TRBV9	CASSVGQSQTDTQYF	TGTGCCAGCAGCGTAGGTCAGAGTCAAACAGATACGCAGTATTTT
TRBJ2-1	TRBD2	few	TRBV4-1	CASSQLGGGYYNEQFF	TGCGCCAGCAGCCAACTCGGCGGGGGATACTACAATGAGCAGTTCTTC
TRBJ2-1	-	few	TRBV12-3/TRBV12-4	CASSGLTSNEQFF	TGTGCCAGCAGTGGGCTCACAAGCAATGAGCAGTTCTTC
TRBJ2-1	TRBD1	-	TRBV6-4	CASSDSIGTGVGEKFF	TGTGCCAGCAGTGACTCAATAGGGACAGGGGTAGGGGAGAAGTTCTTC
TRBJ2-5	-	-	TRBV9	CASSPPNSEETQYF	TGTGCCAGCAGCCCTCCGAACAGCGAAGAGACCCAGTACTTC
TRBJ2-7	-	-	TRBV11-1	CASSLASLKGLGSLFYNEQYF	TGTGCCAGCAGCTTAGCGTCTCTTAAGGGTTTGGGGTCTCTTTTCTACAATGAGCAGTACTTC
TRBJ1-2	-	-	TRBV20-1	CSASPGAIDGYTF	TGCAGTGCTAGCCCCGGGGCGATTGATGGCTACACCTTC
TRBJ2-7	-	-	TRBV5-5	CASSPSGGRSEYF	TGTGCCAGCAGCCCCTCGGGCGGGCGTTCCGAGTACTTC
TRBJ2-3	-	-	TRBV12-3/TRBV12-4	CASSSFSPSDTQYF	TGTGCCAGCAGTAGTTTTAGCCCCTCGGATACGCAGTATTTT
TRBJ2-1	TRBD2	-	TRBV6-1	CASSEAGGRNEQFF	TGTGCCAGCAGTGAAGCAGGCGGGAGAAATGAGCAGTTCTTC
TRBJ1-5	TRBD1	-	TRBV12-3/TRBV12-4	CASSGQDRGPQHF	TGTGCCAGCAGTGGACAGGACAGGGGGCCCCAGCATTTT
TRBJ2-3	-	-	TRBV7-6	CASSLMASEDTQYF	TGTGCCAGCAGCTTAATGGCTAGTGAAGATACGCAGTATTTT
TRBJ2-1	TRBD2	few	TRBV20-1	CSAPPLAVSYNEQFF	TGCAGTGCTCCACCACTAGCGGTCTCCTACAATGAGCAGTTCTTC
TRBJ2-3	-	-	TRBV5-6	CASSFRRGVNTDTQYF	TGTGCCAGCAGCTTCCGGCGCGGAGTAAACACGGATACGCAGTATTTT
TRBJ2-3	-	-	TRBV28	CASSPPTRDTQYF	TGTGCCAGCAGTCCCCCGACTAGAGATACGCAGTATTTT
TRBJ1-1	TRBD1	-	TRBV18	CASPRQGTEAFF	TGTGCCAGCCCCCGACAGGGTACTGAAGCTTTCTTT
TRBJ1-1	TRBD1	-	TRBV20-1	CSARGPSGGAEAFF	TGCAGTGCTAGAGGGCCCTCAGGGGGCGCTGAAGCTTTCTTT
TRBJ2-7	TRBD1	few	TRBV2	CASSGTGTGGNEQYF	TGTGCCAGCAGTGGTACCGGGACAGGGGGTAACGAGCAGTACTTC
TRBJ2-3	-	-	TRBV2	CASSDEPGGTDTQYF	TGTGCCAGCAGTGATGAACCCGGGGGCACAGATACGCAGTATTTT